This is a list of T cell receptor beta chains from one sample in a study of CD8 T cells in ankylosing spondylitis. MiXCR was run by TCRdb on the 5' RACE reads, yielding one entry per CDR3 protein. The sample holds about 540,000 distinct CDR3 sequences, about an eighth seen once. The sequenced sample consisted of blood, either unsorted or a sorted T cell fraction (not recorded which). These receptors came from a male donor with ankylosing spondylitis. Each CDR3 is given with its conserved first and last residue. The order of the fields is V gene, D gene, clone size, J gene, CDR3 protein, CDR3 DNA. A D gene is named only where the DNA matches it firmly. Clone size is given for some rows only: seen once, a few or many times, or a class if the clone is expanded.

>TRBV6-5|NA|many|TRBJ1-2
CASSYSIRRAGYTF
TGTGCCAGCAGTTACTCGATCAGGCGTGCAGGCTACACCTTC
>TRBV20-1|TRBD2|few|TRBJ2-3
CSAWGWASGRTSTDTQYF
TGCAGTGCTTGGGGGTGGGCTAGCGGGCGTACCTCCACAGATACGCAGTATTTT
>TRBV12-3/TRBV12-4|NA|NA|TRBJ2-1
CASSASLADLTYNEQFF
TGTGCCAGCAGCGCCTCGTTGGCGGACTTGACCTACAATGAGCAGTTCTTC
>TRBV5-6|NA|many|TRBJ2-4
CASSLQGPNIQYF
TGTGCCAGCAGCTTGCAGGGGCCGAACATTCAGTACTTC
>TRBV27|NA|NA|TRBJ2-2
CASTSAGIFNTGELFF
TGTGCCAGCACCTCGGCCGGGATCTTTAACACCGGGGAGCTGTTTTTT
>TRBV15|NA|few|TRBJ2-4
CATSREGTGIQYF
TGTGCCACCAGCAGAGAGGGCACGGGCATTCAGTACTTC
>TRBV12-3/TRBV12-4|TRBD2|few|TRBJ2-1
CASSPGLGGGEQFF
TGTGCCAGCAGTCCGGGACTAGGTGGGGGTGAGCAGTTCTTC
>TRBV5-1|NA|few|TRBJ2-3
CASSPTGSADTQYF
TGCGCCAGCAGCCCCACCGGGTCGGCAGATACGCAGTATTTT
>TRBV20-1|NA|NA|TRBJ2-1
CSARPLAGTQDDEQFF
TGCAGTGCTAGACCCCTCGCCGGGACCCAAGACGATGAGCAGTTCTTC
>TRBV3-1|TRBD2|many|TRBJ2-1
CASSRTGTSGVYNEQFF
TGTGCCAGCAGCCGCACGGGGACTAGCGGAGTATACAATGAGCAGTTCTTC
>TRBV5-1|TRBD2|many|TRBJ2-5
CASSFRLAGAETQYF
TGCGCCAGCAGCTTCCGACTAGCGGGAGCGGAGACCCAGTACTTC
>TRBV18|NA|NA|TRBJ2-5
CASSPTLQETQYF
TGTGCCAGCTCGCCGACCCTCCAAGAGACCCAGTACTTC